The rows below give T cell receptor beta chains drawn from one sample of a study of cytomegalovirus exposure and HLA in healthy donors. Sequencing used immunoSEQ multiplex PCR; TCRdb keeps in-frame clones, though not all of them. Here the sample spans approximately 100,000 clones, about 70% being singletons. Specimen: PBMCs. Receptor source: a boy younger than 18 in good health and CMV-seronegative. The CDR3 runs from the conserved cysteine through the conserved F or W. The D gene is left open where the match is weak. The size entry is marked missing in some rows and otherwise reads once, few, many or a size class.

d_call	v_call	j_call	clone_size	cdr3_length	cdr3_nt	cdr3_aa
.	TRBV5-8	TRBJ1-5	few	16	TGTGCCAGCAGCTTGATGCCACACTATAGCAATCAGCCCCAGCATTTT	CASSLMPHYSNQPQHF
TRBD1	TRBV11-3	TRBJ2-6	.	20	TGTGCCAGCAGCTTAGGAGTTAAGGGACAGAGTTTCTCTGGGGCCAACGTCCTGACTTTC	CASSLGVKGQSFSGANVLTF
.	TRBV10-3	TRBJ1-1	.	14	TGTGCCATCAGTGAGGGCAATAAAGCGACTGAAGCTTTCTTT	CAISEGNKATEAFF
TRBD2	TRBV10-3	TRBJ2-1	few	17	TGTGCCATCAGTGAGCCGGGGACTAGCGGGAGATCGGGTGAGCAGTTCTTC	CAISEPGTSGRSGEQFF
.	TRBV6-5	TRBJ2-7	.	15	TGTGCCAGCAGTTACGGAGGGGACGGGGCCTACGAGCAGTACTTC	CASSYGGDGAYEQYF
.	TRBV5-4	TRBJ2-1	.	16	TGTGCCAGCAGCCCGACTGCCCTCCTCTCCTACAATGAGCAGTTCTTC	CASSPTALLSYNEQFF
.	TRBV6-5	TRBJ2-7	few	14	TGTGCCAGCAGTTACGGTGGGCCGACGTACGAGCAGTACTTC	CASSYGGPTYEQYF
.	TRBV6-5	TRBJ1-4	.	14	TGTGCCAGCAGTTACTCGGGCCCGGATGGAAAACTGTTTTTT	CASSYSGPDGKLFF
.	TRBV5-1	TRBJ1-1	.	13	TGCGCCAGCAGCTACATTGAGAACACTGAAGCTTTCTTT	CASSYIENTEAFF
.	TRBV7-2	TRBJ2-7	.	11	TGTGCCAGCAGCGTAAACTACGAGCAGTACTTC	CASSVNYEQYF
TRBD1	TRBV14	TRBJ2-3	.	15	TGTGCCAGCAGCCTTTACAGGGGGCCGACAGATACGCAGTATTTT	CASSLYRGPTDTQYF